This paragraph covers one T cell receptor (beta chain) sequence. Sequencing used immunoSEQ multiplex PCR; TCRdb keeps in-frame clones, though not all of them. Of some 790,000 clones listed, roughly two thirds are singletons. The data were taken from a study of shared clonotypes between healthy human individuals. The V gene's germline CDR1 is SNHLY and CDR2 FYNNEI. The CDR3 is made up of 16 amino acids. V was pared by 0 bases and J by 7 bases, with 19 bases between. The V gene is TRBV2, the J gene TRBJ2-7; a possible D gene is TRBD2 (6 bases). The specimen was memory CD4+ T cells sorted from blood. Indicated subset: CD45RA-negative fraction. This receptor was identified in a woman in her twenties or thirties in good health. The chain's CDR3 is CASSEASDPGVKEQYF. The CDR3 coding sequence is TGTGCCAGCAGTGAAGCAAGTGACCCGGGGGTGAAAGAGCAGTACTTC.